This entry concerns a single T cell receptor (beta chain). Other DNA sequences within the sample encode an identical CDR3. Terminally differentiated effector memory CD45RA+ cells were excluded from the naive CD8 cells, which were CD45RO-negative and positively selected for CCR7. The sample is drawn from a study of shared clonotypes between healthy human individuals. The wider study: The donor group consisted of a couple of women and three men, aged 18 to 49.

CDR1 is SGDLS, CDR2 YYNGEE, per germline. V was shortened by 0 bases and J by 2 bases, with 8 bases between the two germline ends. This CDR3 spans 14 amino acids. For each subset, genomic DNA was distributed in equal portions over several immunoSEQ plates. Replicate PCRs from sorted subsets contained approximately 220 ng DNA, which is 29,000 or so T cell genomes. The repertoire was sequenced with immunoSEQ multiplex PCR; TCRdb's copy has only in-frame clones and lacks some. The data hold millions of clones, with about 92% observed a single time. This TCR came from a man younger than 35 in good health. Some clones in this sample may be carry-over from other donors' samples. The genes are TRBV9 and TRBJ1-2; possibly TRBD1 for D (5 bases). The sequenced sample was naive CD8+ T cells from PBMCs. DNA of the CDR3: TGTGCCAGCAGCGTAGGGGACGGGAACTATGGCTACACCTTC. Protein product: CASSVGDGNYGYTF.